This T cell receptor (beta chain) derives from a study of shared clonotypes between healthy human individuals. General study points: Investigators collected only blood, and repertoires in tissues likely differ. For naive CD4 cells, 4% to 6% of clonotypes were shared across four donors. Non-shared clonotypes showed lower generation probabilities than clonotypes common to all four donors.

Assay used: immunoSEQ multiplex PCR; TCRdb lists only in-frame clones, some missing. The data show about 750,000 clones, around 93% seen once. Naive CD8 isolation took CD45RO-negative cells positively selected for CCR7 and excluded terminally differentiated effector memory CD45RA+ cells. HIV-negative, healthy adults without recent acute infections or vaccinations were the donors. Notes on this clone: The antigen remains undetermined.

The TCR sequence derives from a man in his thirties or forties in good health. Sequencing was carried out using naive CD8+ T cells sorted from blood.

CDR3 sequence reads: CASSPTGGNYEQYF. The CDR3 nucleotides read TGTGCCAGCAGTCCGACAGGGGGAAACTACGAGCAGTACTTC. This sequence joins TRBV27 and TRBJ2-7, with 9 nucleotides matching TRBD1. Germline lookup yields CDR1 MNHEY and CDR2 SMNVEV (reference sequence). CDR3 length: 14 residues. J lost 3 bases, V lost 5 bases, and 5 bases had no gene match.